This TCR beta chain appears in the sequencing data of a study of blood T cell repertoires in COVID-19. Turning to the study itself: There were acute and convalescent COVID-19 samples, and they came from the United States, Italy and Spain.

Original data processing: It was from reference gene primer amplification that nucleated cell counts were estimated. Sequencing used immunoSEQ multiplex PCR; TCRdb keeps in-frame clones, though not all of them. That table supplies the V and J calls and clone size; D and trimming were determined from the DNA. The table has roughly 410,000 clones, roughly 90% seen once. Germline CDR1 is SGHTA and CDR2 is FQGTGA. The CDR3 is 18 residues long. The V gene end was trimmed by 2 bases and the J gene end by 5 bases; junction bases not matched to a gene: 14. The source is a woman in her thirties or forties with COVID-19, enrolled during active disease. This chain uses TRBV7-3 with TRBJ1-1, with TRBD1 matching 10 bases. Sequenced sample: peripheral blood. Here the CDR3 reads CASSLAFIWDRGRTEAFF. The CDR3 coding sequence is TGTGCCAGCAGCTTAGCCTTTATTTGGGACAGGGGTAGGACTGAAGCTTTCTTT.